One and the same sample provided the 3 T cell receptor beta chains below, sequenced in a study of tissue T cells after allogeneic stem cell transplantation (dated by TCRdb to between 2020 and 2023). The time point label, as the study defines it: recipient (host-origin) PBMCs collected before allo-HCT. Libraries came from the immunoSEQ multiplex PCR assay. Held by TCRdb, this immuneACCESS table contains in-frame sequences only and omits some clones. Under half of the omission traces to an unresolved V gene where checked; the cause of the rest is unknown. The sample includes tens of thousands of clones, with 85% to 90% observed a single time. Clones ranked in the top ten supply about 3.7% of the sample. The sequencing used blood, collected before transplantation. The receptors originated from a woman aged 18 to 50 who later had graft-versus-host disease after an allogeneic stem cell transplant.

The V and J genes are TRBV6-2 or TRBV6-3 and TRBJ1-1; D unresolved. CDR1 and CDR2 from the germline V gene are MNHEY and SVGEGT. Trimming pared 2 bases from V and 1 base from J, leaving 23 bases between. The CDR3 sequence is 19 residues long. This CDR3 is CASSYPRNLKDYWNTEAFF. CDR3 nucleotide sequence: TGTGCCAGCAGTTACCCCCGAAATTTGAAGGACTATTGGAACACTGAAGCTTTCTTT.

This clone was detected only once. The CDR3 DNA reads TGTGCCAGTAGTAAGGCAGGGGTGAACACTGAAGCTTTCTTT. Its protein is CASSKAGVNTEAFF. The chain carries TRBV19 and TRBJ1-1, with D possibly matching TRBD1 (6 bases). From germline, CDR1 is LNHDA and CDR2 SQIVND (reference sequence). Trimming cost V 4 bases and J 0 bases, with 9 bases left between them. This CDR3 comprises 14 residues. Based on the CDR3 plus reference TRBV19 and TRBJ1-1, the full variable domain is DGGITQSPKYLFRKEGQNVTLSCEQNLNHDAMYWYRQDPGQGLRLIYYSQIVNDFQKGDIAEGYSVSREKKESFPLTVTSAQKNPTAFYLCASSKAGVNTEAFFGQGTRLTVV.

The CDR3 DNA reads as TGTGCCAGCAGCTTGGCACAAGGGACAGGGTTCGACGAGCAGTACTTC. Translation: CASSLAQGTGFDEQYF. V usage is TRBV5-4 and J usage is TRBJ2-7, with TRBD1 matching over 9 bases. The V gene's germline CDR1 is SGHNT and CDR2 YYREEE (reference sequence). The V and J ends lost 0 bases and 5 bases, in that order; junction bases with no gene match: 9. There are 16 residues in the CDR3.